This T cell receptor beta chain was sequenced during a study of cytomegalovirus exposure and HLA in healthy donors. 13 Jbeta primers and 60 Vbeta primers were used for the PCR. Measured with immunoSEQ multiplex PCR; TCRdb has only the in-frame clones, and not every one. The sample has about 46,000 clones. Input material: PBMCs. This receptor was identified in a woman in her 40s in good health and CMV-seronegative.

Here the CDR3 reads CASSLVSGSGNTIYF. The CDR3 DNA sequence: TGTGCCAGCAGCTTAGTCTCGGGTTCTGGAAACACCATATATTTT. V gene TRBV7-2 combines with J gene TRBJ1-3, with D unclear. Trimming stripped 1 base from V and 1 base from J, with 8 bases between. Looked up from germline, CDR1 is SGHTA and CDR2 is FQGNSA. The CDR3 spans 15 residues.